This T cell receptor (beta chain) comes out of a study of blood T cell repertoires in COVID-19 (dated by TCRdb to 2019 to 2021). General notes on the study: Collaborator samples came from the United States, Italy and Spain and covered acute and convalescent phases of COVID-19. The material from the prospective study consisted of cDNA or gDNA derived from T cells, B-cell-depleted T cells, or PBMCs. Subjects who had been exposed to COVID-19, were actively infected with it, or had recovered from it provided the deeply sampled blood TCRbeta repertoires that made up the dataset. The repertoires were made available in a free public database intended to serve as a resource for research on the immune response to SARS-CoV-2. Samples were obtained from the ongoing ImmuneRACE study (first 160 participants) and from some 1,300 subjects provided by 6 global collaborators. Sample metadata almost always included a de-identified subject ID, COVID-19 status, age in years and sex. Where HLA class I and class II types were available, the types were taken from metadata supplied by the sample provider, not from assay-based typing.

TCRbeta CDR3 regions were amplified from genomic DNA using the immunoSEQ Assay, a bias-controlled multiplex PCR. As for the authors' bioinformatics: Within the assay, amplification of reference gene primers was used to estimate how many nucleated cells each sample contained. Sequence reads were collapsed and filtered to measure the absolute abundance of every unique TCRbeta CDR3 rearrangement. Productive Simpson clonality was computed per sample as the square root of Simpson's diversity index over productive rearrangements. The immuneACCESS repertoire file appears here via TCRdb, limited to in-frame rearrangements. These files lack a portion of the clones; in checked studies, under half of the deficit traces to unresolved V genes, and the cause of the others is not known. V, J and clone size reflect that table, while D and trimming were determined from the DNA. Across this sample there are under 250,000 clones, with roughly four fifths seen only once. About 4.4% of the sample goes to the ten largest clones.

Comments on this clone: Its antigen specificity is not known. Within one base of it there is no much larger clone, and no base qualities were kept.

The collaborating institutions used their own protocols to collect whole blood in K2EDTA tubes. For TCRbeta analysis, collaborator samples were shipped as frozen whole blood, as isolated PBMCs, or as DNA extracted from either sample type. Deletion took 5 bases off V and 5 bases off J, with a span of 12 bases between the germline ends. CDR1 SGHTA and CDR2 FQGTGA are derived from the germline V gene. There are 13 amino acids in the CDR3, from cysteine to phenylalanine inclusive. This entry keeps only the CDR3 DNA: 39 bases, framed from base 1. What the research found in general, with its limitations: The amount of clinical and demographic metadata varied by source and participant and was provided uncurated.

The rearranged chain carries TRBV7-3 and TRBJ1-1; the D gene remains uncertain. The sequence came from a man between 45 and 60 years old with active or convalescent COVID-19. The sequencing input was peripheral blood. The DNA reads TGTGCCAGCAGCCCACTTTCGGGGACTGAAGCTTTCTTT. Its protein product is CASSPLSGTEAFF.